This section outlines one TCR beta chain sequence together with its context. Its antigen remains undetermined. Base qualities were left out, and no much larger clone turns up one base away. Explained via the paper, the treatment or condition label denotes: allogeneic hematopoietic cell transplantation with graft depleted of TCRalphabeta T cells and CD19 B cells. Transplant recipients were children who received TCRalphabeta/CD19-depleted allogeneic hematopoietic cell grafts. This specimen comes from a study of T-cell reconstitution after alpha-beta-depleted transplantation in children (dated by TCRdb to about 2016). As for the study more broadly: The study quantitatively tracked T-cell immune reconstitution after TCRalphabeta/CD19-depleted allogeneic hematopoietic cell transplantation in children using TCR repertoire profiling.

The library came from PCR. For sequencing, an Illumina HiSeq 2500 was employed. TCR libraries were prepared with molecular barcoding, using unique molecular identifiers to normalize TCRbeta repertoire quantification. TCRdb reprocessing: public reads trimmed at Q25 with fastp, clones called with MiXCR, in-frame beta chains kept. CDR3 protein duplicates are merged, each entry listing the most common genes and DNA. The sample has a few hundred thousand distinct CDR3 sequences on record, approximately 23% of them singletons. Roughly 9.7% of the sample is taken by the ten largest. Study-level results and caveats: Over the following months the frequencies of hyperexpanded clones went down, and after one year T-cell counts and TCRbeta diversity were mostly credited to newly produced T cells. In some patients, high TCRbeta diversity at day 60 was attributed to recipient T cells and intrathymic progenitors that had survived conditioning. Apparently early alphabetaT-cell count recovery about two months after transplant reportedly relied on only several hundred rapidly expanded clones derived from non-depleted graft cells.

V trim: 1 base; J trim: 0 bases; unmatched bases: 4. Looking up the germline V gene (reference sequence) yields CDR1 SGHKS and CDR2 YYEKEE. From cysteine to phenylalanine, the CDR3 is 17 amino acids long. Kept here is only the CDR3 DNA, which spans 51 bases and is read in frame from base 1. The sequenced sample was PBMCs, mostly from graft donor cells, obtained 180 days after TCRalphabeta/CD19-depleted stem cell transplant. This receptor chain uses TRBV5-5 and TRBJ2-6, and TRBD2 aligns with 7 junction nucleotides. This clonotype was sampled from a male patient younger than 18 who had a stem cell transplant for acute lymphoblastic leukemia, so the T cells may come from the graft donor. The nucleotide sequence reads TGTGCCAGCAGCTTGTCTAGCGGAGGCTCTGGGGCCAACGTCCTGACTTTC. It specifies CASSLSSGGSGANVLTF.